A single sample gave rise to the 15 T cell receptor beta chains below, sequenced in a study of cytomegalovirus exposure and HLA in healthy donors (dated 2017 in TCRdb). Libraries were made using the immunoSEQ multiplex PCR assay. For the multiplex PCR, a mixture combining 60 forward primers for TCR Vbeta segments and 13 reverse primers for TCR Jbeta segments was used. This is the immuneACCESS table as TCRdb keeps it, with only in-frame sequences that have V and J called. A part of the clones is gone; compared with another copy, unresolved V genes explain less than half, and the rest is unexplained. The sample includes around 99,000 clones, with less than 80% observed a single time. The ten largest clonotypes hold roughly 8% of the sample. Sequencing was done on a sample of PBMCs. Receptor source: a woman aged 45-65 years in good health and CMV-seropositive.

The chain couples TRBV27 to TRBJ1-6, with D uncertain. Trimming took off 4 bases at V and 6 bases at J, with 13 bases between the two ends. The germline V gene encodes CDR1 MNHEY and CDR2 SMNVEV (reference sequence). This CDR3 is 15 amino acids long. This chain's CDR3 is CASSSRRVINSPLHF. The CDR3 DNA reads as TGTGCCAGCAGTTCCCGCCGGGTCATTAATTCACCCCTCCACTTT.

The CDR3 sequence is CASSYPDRGGPQHF. The CDR3 bases are TGTGCCAGCAGTTACCCAGACAGGGGCGGGCCCCAGCATTTT. The V and J genes are TRBV6-6 and TRBJ1-5; TRBD1 matches at 8 bases. In germline, CDR1 is MNHNY, CDR2 SVGAGI (reference sequence). J lost 9 bases, V lost 2 bases, and 6 bases had no gene match. CDR3 length equals 14 residues.

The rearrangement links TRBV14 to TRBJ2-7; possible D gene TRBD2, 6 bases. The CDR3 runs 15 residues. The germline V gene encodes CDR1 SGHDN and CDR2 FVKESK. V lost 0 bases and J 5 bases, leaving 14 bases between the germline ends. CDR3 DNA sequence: TGTGCCAGCAGCCAAGATGTTTGGGAGGTCCACGAGCAGTACTTC. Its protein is CASSQDVWEVHEQYF.

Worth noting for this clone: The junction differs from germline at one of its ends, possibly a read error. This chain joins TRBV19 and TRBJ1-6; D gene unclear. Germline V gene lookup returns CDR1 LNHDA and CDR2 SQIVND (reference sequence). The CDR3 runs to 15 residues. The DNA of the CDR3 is TGTGCCAGTAGTATAGTCCTCGGCGGGAATTCACCCCTTCACTTT. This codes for CASSIVLGGNSPLHF.

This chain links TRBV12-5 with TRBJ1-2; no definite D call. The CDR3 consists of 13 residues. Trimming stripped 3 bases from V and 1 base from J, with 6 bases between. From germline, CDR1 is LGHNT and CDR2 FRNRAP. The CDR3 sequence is CASGFQINYGYTF. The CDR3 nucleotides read TGTGCTAGTGGTTTCCAGATTAACTATGGCTACACCTTC.

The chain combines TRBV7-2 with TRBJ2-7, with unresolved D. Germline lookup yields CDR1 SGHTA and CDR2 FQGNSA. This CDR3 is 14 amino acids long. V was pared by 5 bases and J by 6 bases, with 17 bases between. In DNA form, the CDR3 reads TGTGCCAGCAGCGCCCCTGTAGCTCCGATCGAGCAGTACTTC. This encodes CASSAPVAPIEQYF. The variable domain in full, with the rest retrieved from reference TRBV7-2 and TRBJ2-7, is GAGVSQSPSNKVTEKGKDVELRCDPISGHTALYWYRQSLGQGLEFLIYFQGNSAPDKSGLPSDRFSAERTGGSVSTLTIQRTQQEDSAVYLCASSAPVAPIEQYFGPGTRLTVT.

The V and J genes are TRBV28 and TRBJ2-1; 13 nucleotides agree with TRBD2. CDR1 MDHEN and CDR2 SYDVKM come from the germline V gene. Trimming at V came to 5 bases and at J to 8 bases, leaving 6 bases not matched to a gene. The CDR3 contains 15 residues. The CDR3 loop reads CASSTGTSGIYEQFF. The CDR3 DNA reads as TGTGCCAGCAGTACAGGGACTAGCGGGATCTATGAGCAGTTCTTC.

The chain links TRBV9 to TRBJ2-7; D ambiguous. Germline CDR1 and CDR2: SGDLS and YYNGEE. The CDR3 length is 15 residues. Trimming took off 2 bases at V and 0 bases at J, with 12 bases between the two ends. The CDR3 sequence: CASSVSEASSYEQYF. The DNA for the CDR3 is TGTGCCAGCAGCGTTAGTGAGGCGAGCTCCTACGAGCAGTACTTC.

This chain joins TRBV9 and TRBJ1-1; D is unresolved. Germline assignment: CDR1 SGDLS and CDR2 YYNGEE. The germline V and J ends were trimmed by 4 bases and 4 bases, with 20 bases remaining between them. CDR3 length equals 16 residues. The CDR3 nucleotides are TGTGCCAGCAGCCCCAACCCACTGGACTTTGGCACTGAAGCTTTCTTT. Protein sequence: CASSPNPLDFGTEAFF.

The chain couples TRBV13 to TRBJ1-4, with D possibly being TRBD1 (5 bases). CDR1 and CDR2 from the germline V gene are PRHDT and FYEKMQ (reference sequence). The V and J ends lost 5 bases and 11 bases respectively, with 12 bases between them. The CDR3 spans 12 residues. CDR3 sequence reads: CASSLQRQKLFF. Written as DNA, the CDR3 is TGTGCCAGCAGCCTACAACGACAGAAACTGTTTTTT.

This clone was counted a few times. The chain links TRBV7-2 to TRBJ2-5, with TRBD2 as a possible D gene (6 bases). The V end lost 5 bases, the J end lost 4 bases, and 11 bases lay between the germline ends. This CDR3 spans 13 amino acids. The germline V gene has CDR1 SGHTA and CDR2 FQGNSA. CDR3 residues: CASSTRLGETQYF. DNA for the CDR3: TGTGCCAGCAGCACCCGACTAGGAGAGACCCAGTACTTC.

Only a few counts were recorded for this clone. CDR3 protein: CASSLVGTALSGNTIYF. The CDR3 DNA is TGTGCCAGCAGCTTAGTCGGGACAGCGCTCTCTGGAAACACCATATATTTT. The chain couples TRBV7-2 to TRBJ1-3; TRBD1 matches 7 bases. Germline CDR1 reads SGHTA; CDR2 reads FQGNSA. The CDR3 is 17 amino acids. With V trimmed by 1 base and J by 0 bases, 6 bases remained unmatched.

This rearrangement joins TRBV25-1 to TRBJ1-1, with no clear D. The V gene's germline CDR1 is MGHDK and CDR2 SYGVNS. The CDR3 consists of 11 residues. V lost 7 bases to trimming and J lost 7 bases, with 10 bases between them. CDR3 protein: CASIAGGEAFF. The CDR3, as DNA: TGTGCCAGCATTGCGGGAGGTGAAGCTTTCTTT.

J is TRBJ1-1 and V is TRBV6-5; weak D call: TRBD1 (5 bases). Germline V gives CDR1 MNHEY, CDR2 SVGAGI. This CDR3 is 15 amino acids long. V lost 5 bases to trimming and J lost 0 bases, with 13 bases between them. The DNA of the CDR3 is TGTGCCAGCAGTCCCCGGGGGATGATGAACACTGAAGCTTTCTTT. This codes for CASSPRGMMNTEAFF.

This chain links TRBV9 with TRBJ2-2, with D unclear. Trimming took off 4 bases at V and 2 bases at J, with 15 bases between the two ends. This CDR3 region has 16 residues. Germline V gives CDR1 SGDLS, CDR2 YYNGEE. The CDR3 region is CASSSHHSLNTGELFF. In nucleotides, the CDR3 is TGTGCCAGCAGCTCCCACCACTCGTTAAACACCGGGGAGCTGTTTTTT.